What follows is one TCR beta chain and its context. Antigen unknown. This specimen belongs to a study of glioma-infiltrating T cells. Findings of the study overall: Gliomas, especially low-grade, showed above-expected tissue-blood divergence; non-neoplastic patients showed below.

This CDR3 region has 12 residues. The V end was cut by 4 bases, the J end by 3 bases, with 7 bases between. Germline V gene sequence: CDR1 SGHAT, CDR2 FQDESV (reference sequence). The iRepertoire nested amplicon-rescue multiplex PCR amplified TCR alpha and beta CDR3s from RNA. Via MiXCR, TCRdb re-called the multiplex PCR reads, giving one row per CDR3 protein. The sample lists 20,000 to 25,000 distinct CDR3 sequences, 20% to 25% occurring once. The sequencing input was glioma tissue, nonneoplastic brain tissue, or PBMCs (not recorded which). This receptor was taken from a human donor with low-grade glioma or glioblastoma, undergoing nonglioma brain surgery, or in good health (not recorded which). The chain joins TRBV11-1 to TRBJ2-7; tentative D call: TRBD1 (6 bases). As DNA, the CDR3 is TGTGCCAGCAGCTCCAGGGGCTACGAGCAGTACTTC. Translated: CASSSRGYEQYF.